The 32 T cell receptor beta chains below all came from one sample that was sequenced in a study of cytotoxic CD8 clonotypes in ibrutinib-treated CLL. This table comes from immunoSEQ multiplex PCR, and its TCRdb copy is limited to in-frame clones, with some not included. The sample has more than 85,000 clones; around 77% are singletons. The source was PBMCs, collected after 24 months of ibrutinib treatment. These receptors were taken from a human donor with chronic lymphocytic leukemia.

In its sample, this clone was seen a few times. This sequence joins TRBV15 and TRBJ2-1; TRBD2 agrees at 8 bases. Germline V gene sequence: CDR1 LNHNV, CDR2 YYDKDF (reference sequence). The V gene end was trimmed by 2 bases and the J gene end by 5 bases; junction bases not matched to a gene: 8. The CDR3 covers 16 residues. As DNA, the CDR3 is TGTGCCACCAGCAGATCCCGAAGCGGGAGTAACAATGAGCAGTTCTTC. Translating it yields CATSRSRSGSNNEQFF.

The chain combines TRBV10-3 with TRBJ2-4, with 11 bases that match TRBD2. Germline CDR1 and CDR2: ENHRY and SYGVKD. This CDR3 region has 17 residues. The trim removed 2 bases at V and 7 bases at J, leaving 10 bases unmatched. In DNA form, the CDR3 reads TGTGCCATCAGTGAGGATCTTAGCGGGAGGGCCTTGAACATTCAGTACTTC. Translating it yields CAISEDLSGRALNIQYF.

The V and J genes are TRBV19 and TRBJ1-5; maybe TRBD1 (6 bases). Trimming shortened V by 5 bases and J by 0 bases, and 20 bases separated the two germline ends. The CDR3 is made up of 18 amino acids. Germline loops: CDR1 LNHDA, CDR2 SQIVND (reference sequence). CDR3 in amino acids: CASSGSGGRAYSNQPQHF. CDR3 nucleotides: TGTGCCAGTAGTGGGTCGGGGGGCCGGGCCTATAGCAATCAGCCCCAGCATTTT.

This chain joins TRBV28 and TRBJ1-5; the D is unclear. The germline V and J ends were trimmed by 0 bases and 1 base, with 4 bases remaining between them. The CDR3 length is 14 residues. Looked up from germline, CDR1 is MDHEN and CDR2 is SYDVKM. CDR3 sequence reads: CASSLWGSNQPQHF. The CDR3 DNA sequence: TGTGCCAGCAGTTTATGGGGGAGCAATCAGCCCCAGCATTTT.

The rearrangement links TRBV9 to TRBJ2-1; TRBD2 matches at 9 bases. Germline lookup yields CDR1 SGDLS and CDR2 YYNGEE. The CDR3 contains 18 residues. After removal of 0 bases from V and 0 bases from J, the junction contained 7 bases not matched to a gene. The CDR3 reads CASSVATDSGSSYNEQFF. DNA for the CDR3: TGTGCCAGCAGCGTAGCTACGGATAGCGGGAGCTCCTACAATGAGCAGTTCTTC. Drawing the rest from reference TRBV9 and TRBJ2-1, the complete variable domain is DSGVTQTPKHLITATGQRVTLRCSPRSGDLSVYWYQQSLDQGLQFLIQYYNGEERAKGNILERFSAQQFPDLHSELNLSSLELGDSALYFCASSVATDSGSSYNEQFFGPGTRLTVL.

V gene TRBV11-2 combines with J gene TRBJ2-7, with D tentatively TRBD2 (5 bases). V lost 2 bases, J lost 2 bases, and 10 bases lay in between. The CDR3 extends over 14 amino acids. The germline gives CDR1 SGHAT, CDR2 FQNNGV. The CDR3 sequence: CASSLLAQAYEQYF. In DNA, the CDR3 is TGTGCCAGCAGCTTATTAGCGCAAGCCTACGAGCAGTACTTC. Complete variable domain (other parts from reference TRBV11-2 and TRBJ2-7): EAGVAQSPRYKIIEKRQSVAFWCNPISGHATLYWYQQILGQGPKLLIQFQNNGVVDDSQLPKDRFSAERLKGVDSTLKIQPAKLEDSAVYLCASSLLAQAYEQYFGPGTRLTVT.

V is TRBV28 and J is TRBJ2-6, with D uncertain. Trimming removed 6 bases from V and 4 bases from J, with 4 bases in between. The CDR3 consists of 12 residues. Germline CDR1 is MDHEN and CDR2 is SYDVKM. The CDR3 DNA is TGTGCCAGCAGGTCCGGGGCCAACGTCCTGACTTTC. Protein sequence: CASRSGANVLTF.

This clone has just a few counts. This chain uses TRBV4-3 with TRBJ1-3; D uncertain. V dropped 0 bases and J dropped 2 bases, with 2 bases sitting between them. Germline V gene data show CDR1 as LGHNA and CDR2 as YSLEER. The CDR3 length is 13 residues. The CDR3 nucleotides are TGCGCCAGCAGCCAAGACACTGGAAACACCATATATTTT. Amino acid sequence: CASSQDTGNTIYF.

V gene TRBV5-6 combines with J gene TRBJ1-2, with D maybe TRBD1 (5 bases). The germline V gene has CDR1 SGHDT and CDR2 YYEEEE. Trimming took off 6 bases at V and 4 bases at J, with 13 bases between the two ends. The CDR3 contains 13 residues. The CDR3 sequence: CASIDTGGYGYTF. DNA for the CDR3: TGTGCCAGCATCGATACAGGAGGCTATGGCTACACCTTC. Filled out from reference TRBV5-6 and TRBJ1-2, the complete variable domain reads DAGVTQSPTHLIKTRGQQVTLRCSPKSGHDTVSWYQQALGQGPQFIFQYYEEEERQRGNFPDRFSGHQFPNYSSELNVNALLLGDSALYLCASIDTGGYGYTFGSGTRLTVV.

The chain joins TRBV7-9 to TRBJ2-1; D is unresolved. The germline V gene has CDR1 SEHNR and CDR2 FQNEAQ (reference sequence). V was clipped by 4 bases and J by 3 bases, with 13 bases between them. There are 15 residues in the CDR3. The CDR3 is CASSSPSLSYNEQFF. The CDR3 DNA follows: TGTGCCAGCAGCTCCCCGTCTTTAAGCTACAATGAGCAGTTCTTC.

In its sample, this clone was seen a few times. CDR3 coding DNA: TGTGCCAGCAGTGAGGGACTGATTCCCTCCTACGAGCAGTACTTC. The encoded protein is CASSEGLIPSYEQYF. J is TRBJ2-7 and V is TRBV6-1, with D perhaps matching TRBD2 (6 bases). V lost 3 bases to trimming and J lost 0 bases, with 12 bases between them. Germline loops: CDR1 MNHNS, CDR2 SASEGT. CDR3 length equals 15 residues.

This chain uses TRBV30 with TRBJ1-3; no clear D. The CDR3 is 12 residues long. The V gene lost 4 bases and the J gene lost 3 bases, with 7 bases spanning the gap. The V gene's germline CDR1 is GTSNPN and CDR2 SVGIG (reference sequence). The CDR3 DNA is TGTGCCTGGAAAAGGGATGGAAACACCATATATTTT. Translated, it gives CAWKRDGNTIYF.

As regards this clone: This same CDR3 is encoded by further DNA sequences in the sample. Written as DNA, the CDR3 is TGTGCCAGCAGGGGGGGAGGGAGCTCCTACGAGCAGTACTTC. This sequence encodes CASRGGGSSYEQYF. The chain carries TRBV28 and TRBJ2-7, with 7 positions matching TRBD2. The CDR3 contains 14 residues. CDR1 is MDHEN, CDR2 SYDVKM, per germline. Trimming removed 6 bases from V and 0 bases from J; junction bases left unmatched: 5.

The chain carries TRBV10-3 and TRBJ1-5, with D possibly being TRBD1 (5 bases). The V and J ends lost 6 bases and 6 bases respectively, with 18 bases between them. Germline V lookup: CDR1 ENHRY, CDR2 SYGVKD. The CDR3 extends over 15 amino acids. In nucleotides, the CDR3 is TGTGCCATCAGCTCCGAGGACACATTGGGTCAGCCCCAGCATTTT. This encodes CAISSEDTLGQPQHF.

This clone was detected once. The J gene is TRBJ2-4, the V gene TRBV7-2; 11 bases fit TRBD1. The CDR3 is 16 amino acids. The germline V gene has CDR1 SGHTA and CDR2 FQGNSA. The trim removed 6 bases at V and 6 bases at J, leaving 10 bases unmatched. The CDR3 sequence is CASSLDAGTGGNIQYF. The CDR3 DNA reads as TGTGCCAGCAGTTTGGACGCCGGGACAGGGGGAAACATTCAGTACTTC.

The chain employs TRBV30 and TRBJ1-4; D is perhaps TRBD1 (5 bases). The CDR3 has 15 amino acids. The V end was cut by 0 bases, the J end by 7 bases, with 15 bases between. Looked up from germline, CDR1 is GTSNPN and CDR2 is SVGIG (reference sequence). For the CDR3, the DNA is TGTGCCTGGAGTGTAAACGGGGGGAGTTCTGAAAAACTGTTTTTT. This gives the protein CAWSVNGGSSEKLFF.

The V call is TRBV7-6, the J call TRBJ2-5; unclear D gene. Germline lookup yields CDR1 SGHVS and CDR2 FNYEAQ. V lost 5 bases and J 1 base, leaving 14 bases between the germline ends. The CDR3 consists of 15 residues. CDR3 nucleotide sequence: TGTGCCAGCAGCCCCCCACGTGGGCTCCAAGAGACCCAGTACTTC. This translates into CASSPPRGLQETQYF.

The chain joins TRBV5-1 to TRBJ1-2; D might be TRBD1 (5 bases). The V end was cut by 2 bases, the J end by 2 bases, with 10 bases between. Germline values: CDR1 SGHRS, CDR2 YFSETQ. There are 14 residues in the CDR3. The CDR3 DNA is TGCGCCAGCAGCTTACTAGACAGCAACTATGGCTACACCTTC. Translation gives CASSLLDSNYGYTF. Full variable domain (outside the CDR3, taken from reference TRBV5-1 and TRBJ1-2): KAGVTQTPRYLIKTRGQQVTLSCSPISGHRSVSWYQQTPGQGLQFLFEYFSETQRNKGNFPGRFSGRQFSNSRSEMNVSTLELGDSALYLCASSLLDSNYGYTFGSGTRLTVV.

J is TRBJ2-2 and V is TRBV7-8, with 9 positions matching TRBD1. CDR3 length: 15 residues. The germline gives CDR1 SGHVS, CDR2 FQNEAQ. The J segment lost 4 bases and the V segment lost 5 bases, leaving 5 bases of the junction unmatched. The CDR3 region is CASSLGQGSTGELFF. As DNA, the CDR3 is TGTGCCAGCAGCCTGGGACAGGGTAGCACCGGGGAGCTGTTTTTT.

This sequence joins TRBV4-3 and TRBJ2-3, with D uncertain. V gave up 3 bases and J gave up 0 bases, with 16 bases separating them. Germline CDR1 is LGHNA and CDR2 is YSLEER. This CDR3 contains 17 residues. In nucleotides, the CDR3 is TGCGCCAGCAGCCAGACGTTTAGGGCAGGTAGCACAGATACGCAGTATTTT. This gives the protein CASSQTFRAGSTDTQYF.

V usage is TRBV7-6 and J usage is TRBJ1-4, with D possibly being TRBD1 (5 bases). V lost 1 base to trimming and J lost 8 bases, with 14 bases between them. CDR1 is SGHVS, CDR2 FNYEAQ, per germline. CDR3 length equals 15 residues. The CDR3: CASSLGRGGTEKLFF. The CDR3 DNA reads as TGTGCCAGCAGCTTAGGCCGCGGAGGGACGGAAAAACTGTTTTTT.

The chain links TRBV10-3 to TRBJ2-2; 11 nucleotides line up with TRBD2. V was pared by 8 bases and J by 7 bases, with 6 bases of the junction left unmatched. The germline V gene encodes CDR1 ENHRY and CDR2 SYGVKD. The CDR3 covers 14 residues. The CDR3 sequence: CAIGSGGVDGELFF. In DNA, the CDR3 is TGTGCCATCGGTAGCGGGGGGGTAGACGGGGAGCTGTTTTTT.

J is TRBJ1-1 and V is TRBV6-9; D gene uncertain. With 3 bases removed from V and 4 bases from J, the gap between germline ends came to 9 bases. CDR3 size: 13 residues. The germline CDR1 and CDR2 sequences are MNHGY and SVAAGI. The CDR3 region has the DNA TGTGCCAGCAGTTACGCCGGGCCCACTGAAGCTTTCTTT. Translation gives CASSYAGPTEAFF.

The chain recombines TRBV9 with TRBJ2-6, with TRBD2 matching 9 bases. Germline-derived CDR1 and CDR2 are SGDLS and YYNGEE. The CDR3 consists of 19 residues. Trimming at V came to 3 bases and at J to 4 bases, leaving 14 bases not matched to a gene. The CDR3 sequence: CASSADRAGGVLGANVLTF. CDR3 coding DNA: TGTGCCAGCAGCGCAGACAGAGCGGGAGGCGTACTGGGGGCCAACGTCCTGACTTTC.

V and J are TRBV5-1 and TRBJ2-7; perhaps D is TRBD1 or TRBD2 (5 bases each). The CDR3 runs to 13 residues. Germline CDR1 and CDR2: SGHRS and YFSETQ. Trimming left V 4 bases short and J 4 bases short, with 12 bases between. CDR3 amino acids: CASSVHGAYEQYF. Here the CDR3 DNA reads TGCGCCAGCAGCGTACACGGGGCTTACGAGCAGTACTTC.

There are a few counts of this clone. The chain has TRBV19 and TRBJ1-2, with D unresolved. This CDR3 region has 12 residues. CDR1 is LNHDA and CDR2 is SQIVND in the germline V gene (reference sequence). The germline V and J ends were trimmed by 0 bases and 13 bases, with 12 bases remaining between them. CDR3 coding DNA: TGTGCCAGTAGTATAGAATCCGGGCTGGCCACCTTC. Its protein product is CASSIESGLATF. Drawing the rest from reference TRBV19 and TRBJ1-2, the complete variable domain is DGGITQSPKYLFRKEGQNVTLSCEQNLNHDAMYWYRQDPGQGLRLIYYSQIVNDFQKGDIAEGYSVSREKKESFPLTVTSAQKNPTAFYLCASSIESGLATFGSGTRLTVV.

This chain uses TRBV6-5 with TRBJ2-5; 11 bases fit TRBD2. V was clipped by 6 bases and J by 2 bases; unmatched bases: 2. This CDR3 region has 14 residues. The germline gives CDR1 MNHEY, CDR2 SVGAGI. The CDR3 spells CASRVAGGQETQYF. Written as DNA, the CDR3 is TGTGCCAGCAGAGTAGCGGGAGGGCAAGAGACCCAGTACTTC.

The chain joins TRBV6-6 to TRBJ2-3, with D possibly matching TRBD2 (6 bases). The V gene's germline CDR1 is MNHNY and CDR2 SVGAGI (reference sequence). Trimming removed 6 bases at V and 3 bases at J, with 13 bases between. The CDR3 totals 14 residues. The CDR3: CASRETSKTDTQYF. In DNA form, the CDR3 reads TGTGCCAGCAGGGAGACTAGTAAGACAGATACGCAGTATTTT.

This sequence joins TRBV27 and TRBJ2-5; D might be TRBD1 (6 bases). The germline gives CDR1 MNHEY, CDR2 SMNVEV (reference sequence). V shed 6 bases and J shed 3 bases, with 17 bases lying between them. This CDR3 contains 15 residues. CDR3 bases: TGTGCCAGCAGCCTCTTATCGGACAGTAAAGAGACCCAGTACTTC. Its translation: CASSLLSDSKETQYF.

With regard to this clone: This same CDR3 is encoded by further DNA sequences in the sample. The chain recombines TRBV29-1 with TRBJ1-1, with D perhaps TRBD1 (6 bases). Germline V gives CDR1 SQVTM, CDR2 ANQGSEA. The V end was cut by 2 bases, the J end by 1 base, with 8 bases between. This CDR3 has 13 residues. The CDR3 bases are TGCAGCGTTGAACAGGGGCGGAACACTGAAGCTTTCTTT. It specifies CSVEQGRNTEAFF.

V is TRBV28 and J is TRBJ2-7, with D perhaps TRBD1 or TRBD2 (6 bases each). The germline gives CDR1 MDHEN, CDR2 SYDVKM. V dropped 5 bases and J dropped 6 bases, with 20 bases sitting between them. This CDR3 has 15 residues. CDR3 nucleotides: TGTGCCAGCAGTCTCCCCGGGACAAGCGGGTCCGAGCAGTACTTC. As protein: CASSLPGTSGSEQYF.

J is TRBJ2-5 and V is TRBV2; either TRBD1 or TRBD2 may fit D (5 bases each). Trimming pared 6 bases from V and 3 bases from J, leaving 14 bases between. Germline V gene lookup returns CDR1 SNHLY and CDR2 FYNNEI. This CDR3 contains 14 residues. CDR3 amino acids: CASRRDVGEETQYF. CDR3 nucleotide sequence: TGTGCCAGCAGGAGGGACGTGGGTGAAGAGACCCAGTACTTC.